The present T cell receptor beta chain was sequenced within a study of blood T cell repertoires in COVID-19 (TCRdb year 2020). For context, the study as a whole: Samples covering the acute and convalescent phases of COVID-19 were provided by collaborators in the United States, Italy and Spain. The material from the prospective study consisted of cDNA or gDNA derived from T cells, B-cell-depleted T cells, or PBMCs. Deeply sampled blood TCRbeta repertoires from subjects exposed to, actively infected with, or recovered from COVID-19 were included in the dataset. The repertoires were released in a freely available public database intended as a resource for research on the immune response to SARS-CoV-2. Samples were obtained from the ongoing ImmuneRACE study (first 160 participants) and from some 1,200 subjects provided by 6 global collaborators. Sample metadata almost always included a de-identified subject ID, COVID-19 status, age in years and sex. Where HLA class I and class II types were available, the types were taken from metadata supplied by the sample provider, not from assay-based typing. Study-wide conclusions, independent of this receptor: The amount of clinical and demographic metadata varied by source and participant and was provided uncurated.

As to this clone: It lacks a known antigen. Base qualities were left out, and no much larger clone turns up one base away.

The CDR3 holds 16 amino acids from the cysteine to the phenylalanine. Only CDR3 DNA remains: 48 bases, in frame from the first base. As encoded in the germline V gene (reference sequence), CDR1 is LGHDT while CDR2 is YNNKEL. V is cut back by 4 bases and J by 4 bases, with 10 bases in the junction unmatched. In Seattle, one collaborating source enrolled patients while the infection was active and tracked those patients longitudinally over the course of disease. Whole blood was collected in K2EDTA tubes by collaborating institutions according to the institutions' own protocols. For TCRbeta analysis, collaborators shipped samples in one of three forms: frozen whole blood, isolated PBMCs, or DNA extracted from either of those sample types. TCRbeta CDR3 regions were amplified from genomic DNA using the immunoSEQ Assay, a bias-controlled multiplex PCR. The paper's data handling went like this. The number of nucleated cells in each sample was estimated by amplification of reference gene primers within the assay. To quantify the absolute abundance of each unique TCRbeta CDR3 rearrangement, sequence reads were collapsed and filtered. Productive Simpson clonality was computed per sample as the square root of Simpson's diversity index over productive rearrangements. TCRdb re-hosts the immuneACCESS table, in-frame sequences only. Its copies lack some clones; in the studies checked, an unresolved V gene accounts for under half of them, and the cause for the rest is not known. V and J calls and clone size are copied from that table; D and trimming were computed from the DNA. This sample comprises around 260,000 clones, approximately 86% of them detected only once. The ten largest make up about 5.2% of the sample.

Specimen: peripheral blood. The TCR sequence derives from a woman in her sixties or seventies with COVID-19, enrolled during active disease. This chain is built from TRBV3-1 (or the pseudogene TRBV3-2) and TRBJ2-5, with 9 bases in between that match TRBD2. The DNA is as follows: TGTGCCAGCAGCCTCCAGACTAGCGGAGGCCCAGAGACCCAGTACTTC. It is translated as CASSLQTSGGPETQYF.